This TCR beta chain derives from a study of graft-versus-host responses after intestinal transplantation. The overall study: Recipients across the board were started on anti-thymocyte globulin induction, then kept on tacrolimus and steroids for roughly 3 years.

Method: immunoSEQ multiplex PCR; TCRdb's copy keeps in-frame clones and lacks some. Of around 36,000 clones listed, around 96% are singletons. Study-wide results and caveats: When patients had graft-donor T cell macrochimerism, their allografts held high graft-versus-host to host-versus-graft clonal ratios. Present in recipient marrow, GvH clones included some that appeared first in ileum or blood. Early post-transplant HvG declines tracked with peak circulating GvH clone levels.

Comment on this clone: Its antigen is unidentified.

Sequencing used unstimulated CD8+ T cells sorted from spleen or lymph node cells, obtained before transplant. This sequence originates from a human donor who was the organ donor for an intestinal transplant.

The CDR3 sequence is CASSQDMRGEGYYYEQYF. DNA of the CDR3: TGCGCCAGCAGCCAAGATATGAGGGGAGAGGGTTATTACTACGAGCAGTACTTC. The genes are TRBV4-3 and TRBJ2-7; D may be TRBD1 or TRBD2 (5 bases each). This CDR3 is built from 18 residues. CDR1 LGHNA and CDR2 YSLEER come from the germline V gene. Trimming cost V 0 bases and J 3 bases, with 21 bases left between them.